This T cell receptor beta chain emerged from a study of blood T cells in healthy people across ages. Findings and caveats of the study: Correlation between TCR beta diversity and naive T cell percentage was strong. Shifts in expanded clonotypes may have been confounded by donor CMV status, which was unknown.

The CDR3 consists of 14 residues. The V and J ends lost 0 bases and 4 bases respectively, with 8 bases between them. Germline lookup yields CDR1 MNHNS and CDR2 SASEGT. In the case of this clonotype: Its antigen remains unknown.

A second 7 to 11 cycle PCR used barcoded and J-beta primers. TCRdb reprocessed the 5' RACE reads via MiXCR and lists one record per CDR3 protein. The repertoire holds about 1.6 million distinct CDR3 sequences, roughly 32% seen once, with 10% to 12% in the top ten. The authors isolated at least 6.5 million PBMCs per sample. Total RNA, at least 5.5 micrograms per sample, came from PBMCs. The chain is built from TRBV6-1 and TRBJ2-3, with D possibly being TRBD1 or TRBD2 (5 bases each). The source of this sequence is a woman aged 25 to 45 in good health. The sample was blood. DNA of the CDR3: TGTGCCAGCAGTGAAGCACTAGGGGCAGATACGCAGTATTTT. As protein: CASSEALGADTQYF.